These 5 T cell receptor beta chains were sequenced from one sample in a study of cytomegalovirus exposure and HLA in healthy donors. Primers: 60 Vbeta forward and 13 Jbeta reverse. Clones were sequenced by immunoSEQ multiplex PCR, and TCRdb holds only the in-frame ones, with some missing. The table lists 90,000 to 130,000 clones, about 76% of them singletons. The sequenced sample consisted of PBMCs. Receptors originate from a man aged 25-45 years in good health and CMV-seropositive.

The V and J genes are TRBV2 and TRBJ1-4, with D perhaps TRBD1 (6 bases). Per the germline V gene, CDR1 is SNHLY and CDR2 is FYNNEI. The CDR3 loop spans 14 amino acids. V lost 3 bases and J 8 bases, leaving 13 bases between the germline ends. CDR3 sequence (DNA): TGTGCCAGCAGTGACACAGGGATAGGAGAAAAACTGTTTTTT. It translates to CASSDTGIGEKLFF.

This chain connects TRBV6-5 to TRBJ1-1, with D tentatively TRBD1 (5 bases). The CDR3 length is 14 residues. Germline-derived CDR1 and CDR2 are MNHEY and SVGAGI. Trimming cost V 2 bases and J 1 base, with 8 bases left between them. The CDR3, as DNA: TGTGCCAGCAGTTACCGGAGGGGGAACACTGAAGCTTTCTTT. Protein product: CASSYRRGNTEAFF.

The chain joins TRBV6-1 to TRBJ2-7; 7 nucleotides agree with TRBD2. The CDR3 loop spans 17 amino acids. Germline CDR1 reads MNHNS; CDR2 reads SASEGT. V dropped 3 bases and J dropped 3; count of bases not matched to a gene: 14. CDR3 coding DNA: TGTGCCAGCAGTGACCTGAACGGGGGGAAAGAGGGCTACGAGCAGTACTTC. Its protein product is CASSDLNGGKEGYEQYF.

This clone was detected only once. At one end the junction does not follow the germline gene, possibly because of a read error. The CDR3 sequence is CAGSFLQGPNSPLHF. CDR3 coding DNA: TGTGCCGGCAGTTTCCTACAGGGGCCGAATTCACCCCTCCACTTT. V and J are TRBV28 and TRBJ1-6, with 7 bases matching TRBD1. CDR1 is MDHEN, CDR2 SYDVKM, per germline. The CDR3 covers 15 residues.

This rearrangement joins TRBV5-5 to TRBJ1-2, with TRBD1 matching over 7 bases. Germline V gene data show CDR1 as SGHKS and CDR2 as YYEKEE (reference sequence). The J segment lost 8 bases and the V segment lost 1 base, leaving 5 bases of the junction unmatched. The CDR3 has 13 residues. DNA for the CDR3: TGTGCCAGCAGCTTGAGAACAGGGGTCGGCTACACCTTC. Residues: CASSLRTGVGYTF.